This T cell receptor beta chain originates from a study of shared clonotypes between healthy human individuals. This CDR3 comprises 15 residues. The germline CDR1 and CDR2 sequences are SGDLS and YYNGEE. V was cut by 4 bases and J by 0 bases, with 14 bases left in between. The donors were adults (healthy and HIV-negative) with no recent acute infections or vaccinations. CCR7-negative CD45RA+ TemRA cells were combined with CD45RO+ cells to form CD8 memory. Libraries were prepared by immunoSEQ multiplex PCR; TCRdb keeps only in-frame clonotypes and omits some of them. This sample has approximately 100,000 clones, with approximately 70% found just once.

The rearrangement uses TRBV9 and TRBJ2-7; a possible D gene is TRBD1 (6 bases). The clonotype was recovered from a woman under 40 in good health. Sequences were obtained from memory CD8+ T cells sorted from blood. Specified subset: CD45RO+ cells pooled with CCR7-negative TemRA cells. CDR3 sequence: CASSPTGDSSYEQYF. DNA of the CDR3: TGTGCCAGCAGCCCGACAGGAGATAGCTCCTACGAGCAGTACTTC.